This is a list of T cell receptor beta chains from one sample in a study of a mutant IDH1 vaccine in newly diagnosed glioma. Repertoires were generated with immunoSEQ multiplex PCR, while TCRdb's copy carries only in-frame clones and drops some. The data show around 82,000 clones, about four fifths seen once. Sequenced here: PBMCs, sampled from a glioma patient treated with radiotherapy, temozolomide or both. These receptor sequences come from a middle-aged man with glioma. Some clones in this sample may be carry-over from other donors' samples. CDR3s include the opening cysteine and the closing phenylalanine or tryptophan. Fields, in order: V gene, D gene, J gene, clone size, CDR3 DNA, CDR3 protein. D genes are given only for firm matches. Not every row has a clone size; where given, it reads once, few, many or a size class.

v_call: TRBV2; d_call: -; j_call: TRBJ1-2; clone_size: -; cdr3_nt: TGTGCCAGCGGGGCATCAGGGAACTATGGCTACACCTTC; cdr3_aa: CASGASGNYGYTF
v_call: TRBV5-1; d_call: -; j_call: TRBJ2-3; clone_size: -; cdr3_nt: TGCGCCAGCAGCTTCTTCCCCAACCCAACTGCAGATACGCAGTATTTT; cdr3_aa: CASSFFPNPTADTQYF
v_call: TRBV9; d_call: TRBD1; j_call: TRBJ2-3; clone_size: -; cdr3_nt: TGTGCCAGCAGCGTAGGGGCAGGGGGAGTCACAGATACGCAGTATTTT; cdr3_aa: CASSVGAGGVTDTQYF
v_call: TRBV7-9; d_call: -; j_call: TRBJ1-1; clone_size: -; cdr3_nt: TGTGCCAGCAGCTTAGTGGTCACTGAAGCTTTCTTT; cdr3_aa: CASSLVVTEAFF
v_call: TRBV6-6; d_call: TRBD1; j_call: TRBJ1-5; clone_size: -; cdr3_nt: TGTGCCAGCAGTTACCGACAGGGGGGTCAGCCCCAGCATTTT; cdr3_aa: CASSYRQGGQPQHF
v_call: TRBV11-2; d_call: TRBD1; j_call: TRBJ1-1; clone_size: -; cdr3_nt: TGTGCCAGCAGCCCCCGGACAGGGCTGGGCACTGAAGCTTTCTTT; cdr3_aa: CASSPRTGLGTEAFF
v_call: TRBV7-9; d_call: TRBD1; j_call: TRBJ2-7; clone_size: -; cdr3_nt: TGTGCCAGCAGCAACCGGGACAGGACTTCTTACGAGCAGTACTTC; cdr3_aa: CASSNRDRTSYEQYF
v_call: TRBV15; d_call: -; j_call: TRBJ1-1; clone_size: few; cdr3_nt: TGTGCCACCAGCAGAGGGGAGGGATGGGAAGCTATGAACACTGAAGCTTTCTTT; cdr3_aa: CATSRGEGWEAMNTEAFF
v_call: TRBV19; d_call: -; j_call: TRBJ2-5; clone_size: -; cdr3_nt: TGTGCCAGTAGTATGGGTCCGCGGGAGACCCAGTACTTC; cdr3_aa: CASSMGPRETQYF
v_call: TRBV2; d_call: TRBD1; j_call: TRBJ1-5; clone_size: -; cdr3_nt: TGTGCCAGCAGTGTACAGGGGGTCAATCAGCCCCAGCATTTT; cdr3_aa: CASSVQGVNQPQHF
v_call: TRBV29-1; d_call: -; j_call: TRBJ2-5; clone_size: once; cdr3_nt: TGCAGCGTCGCCCATGGGACACAAGAGACCCAGTACTTC; cdr3_aa: CSVAHGTQETQYF
v_call: TRBV4-1; d_call: -; j_call: TRBJ1-1; clone_size: -; cdr3_nt: TGCGCCAGCACCCAGGCCCGGGCAGGAGGGACTGAAGCTTTCTTT; cdr3_aa: CASTQARAGGTEAFF
v_call: TRBV29-1; d_call: TRBD2; j_call: TRBJ2-3; clone_size: -; cdr3_nt: TGCAGCGTTGGCCTAGCGGGTCCCACAGATACGCAGTATTTT; cdr3_aa: CSVGLAGPTDTQYF
v_call: TRBV29-1; d_call: -; j_call: TRBJ1-3; clone_size: -; cdr3_nt: TGCAGCATGACAGGCTCTGGAAACACCATATATTTT; cdr3_aa: CSMTGSGNTIYF
v_call: TRBV11-2; d_call: TRBD1; j_call: TRBJ1-2; clone_size: -; cdr3_nt: TGTGCCAGCAGCTCCACTACAGGGGTCTATGGCTACACCTTC; cdr3_aa: CASSSTTGVYGYTF
v_call: TRBV2; d_call: -; j_call: TRBJ2-2; clone_size: -; cdr3_nt: TGTGCCAGCAGTGAATCGGGGTTGAACACCGGGGAGCTGTTTTTT; cdr3_aa: CASSESGLNTGELFF
v_call: TRBV7-9; d_call: TRBD2; j_call: TRBJ2-1; clone_size: -; cdr3_nt: TGTGCCAGCAGCTCACCCCGGGGGGGCAATGAGCAGTTCTTC; cdr3_aa: CASSSPRGGNEQFF
v_call: TRBV11-2; d_call: -; j_call: TRBJ2-5; clone_size: -; cdr3_nt: TGTGCCAGCAGCGAGCTCGATAGCAGTCAGTACTTC; cdr3_aa: CASSELDSSQYF
v_call: TRBV29-1; d_call: TRBD2; j_call: TRBJ2-2; clone_size: few; cdr3_nt: TGCAGCGTTGAACCCCTAGCGGGGGGCAAACCCGGGGAGCTGTTTTTT; cdr3_aa: CSVEPLAGGKPGELFF
v_call: TRBV5-1; d_call: -; j_call: TRBJ1-2; clone_size: -; cdr3_nt: TGCGCCAGCAGAGAGGGAAGCAGTTCTCTCGGCTACACCTTC; cdr3_aa: CASREGSSSLGYTF
v_call: TRBV19; d_call: -; j_call: TRBJ1-3; clone_size: -; cdr3_nt: TGTGCCAGTAGTATTGGTTCCCCTGGAAACACCATATATTTT; cdr3_aa: CASSIGSPGNTIYF
v_call: TRBV9; d_call: -; j_call: TRBJ1-1; clone_size: -; cdr3_nt: TGTGCCAGCAGCCCTAACCCGGTCACTGAAGCTTTCTTT; cdr3_aa: CASSPNPVTEAFF
v_call: TRBV29-1; d_call: -; j_call: TRBJ1-4; clone_size: once; cdr3_nt: TGCAGCGTTGAGGCGGGCGGCTGGGAAAAACTGTTTTTT; cdr3_aa: CSVEAGGWEKLFF
v_call: TRBV19; d_call: TRBD1; j_call: TRBJ2-3; clone_size: -; cdr3_nt: TGTGCCAGTAGTATCGGAAGGGACAGGTACACAGATACGCAGTATTTT; cdr3_aa: CASSIGRDRYTDTQYF
v_call: TRBV4-2; d_call: -; j_call: TRBJ2-7; clone_size: -; cdr3_nt: TGTGCCAGCAGCTCCAGCGGATACTCCTACGAGCAGTACTTC; cdr3_aa: CASSSSGYSYEQYF
v_call: TRBV13; d_call: -; j_call: TRBJ2-2; clone_size: -; cdr3_nt: TGTGCCAGCAGCTTAGTTACCGGGGAGCTGTTTTTT; cdr3_aa: CASSLVTGELFF
v_call: TRBV7-9; d_call: -; j_call: TRBJ1-1; clone_size: -; cdr3_nt: TGTGCCAGCAGCCCCACAAGACTCATGAACACTGAAGCTTTCTTT; cdr3_aa: CASSPTRLMNTEAFF
v_call: TRBV2; d_call: TRBD1; j_call: TRBJ1-2; clone_size: few; cdr3_nt: TGTGCCAGCAGGACAGGGAAGGGAGGCTACACCTTC; cdr3_aa: CASRTGKGGYTF
v_call: TRBV10-3; d_call: -; j_call: TRBJ2-1; clone_size: few; cdr3_nt: TGTGCCATCACCTCCAGCTCCGTCAATGAGCAGTTCTTC; cdr3_aa: CAITSSSVNEQFF
v_call: TRBV2; d_call: -; j_call: TRBJ1-2; clone_size: -; cdr3_nt: TGTGCCAGCGCTGGGCAGGTGGCGGCTAACTATGGCTACACCTTC; cdr3_aa: CASAGQVAANYGYTF
v_call: TRBV30; d_call: TRBD2; j_call: TRBJ2-1; clone_size: -; cdr3_nt: TGTGCCTGGAGTGTAGGTAGCGGGGGGGCGAATGAGCAGTTCTTC; cdr3_aa: CAWSVGSGGANEQFF
v_call: TRBV5-4; d_call: -; j_call: TRBJ1-1; clone_size: -; cdr3_nt: TGTGCCAGCTGGGGGGGCAGGGTTGTGAACACTGAAGCTTTCTTT; cdr3_aa: CASWGGRVVNTEAFF
v_call: TRBV9; d_call: -; j_call: TRBJ1-2; clone_size: -; cdr3_nt: TGTGCCAGCAACAGTAACTATGGCTACACCTTC; cdr3_aa: CASNSNYGYTF